This T cell receptor (beta chain) is from a study of blood T cell repertoires in COVID-19. Study-level information: Samples representing acute and convalescent COVID-19 were sourced from the United States, Italy and Spain. The cDNA or gDNA used as material had been derived from T cells, B-cell-depleted T cells, or PBMCs.

This clone was observed a single time. Original processing methods: Nucleated cell counts were estimated from reference gene primer amplification. Clones were read by immunoSEQ multiplex PCR, and TCRdb kept only the in-frame ones, dropping some. V, J and clone size derive from that table, while D and trimming were established from the DNA sequence. Of around 170,000 clones in the sample, less than 90% are singletons; the top ten hold roughly 24%. The CDR3 extends over 15 amino acids. V was cut by 5 bases and J by 3 bases, with 13 bases left in between. Germline CDR1 reads SEHNR; CDR2 reads FQNEAQ (reference sequence).

The chain employs TRBV7-9 and TRBJ1-4, with D maybe TRBD1 (5 bases). This TCR derives from a man in his fifties or sixties with acute or convalescent COVID-19. Sequencing was performed on peripheral blood. The CDR3 bases are TGTGCCAGCAGCCCCTCCTTGGGGCCTAATGAAAAACTGTTTTTT. Protein: CASSPSLGPNEKLFF.